The clone carrying this TCR beta chain was recorded a few times. Its antigen is as yet unknown. Those with hyperthyroidism were 18 to 65 years old, newly diagnosed, and ill for under 2 months. The sample originates from a study of T cells in Graves' hyperthyroidism and ophthalmopathy. About the research overall: Peripheral blood collection took place at initial diagnosis, before any treatment. Study observations and caveats: The majority of expanded thyroid clonotypes above 0.001 also appeared in blood. Separation of ophthalmopathy from stable hyperthyroidism was achieved by a 13 V-J model.

RNA transcripts provided the source from which TCR beta CDR3 regions were amplified. Researchers ran a first-round RT-PCR on the TCR CDR3 using the HTBI primer set. TCRdb re-analysed the multiplex PCR reads in MiXCR, keeping a single row per CDR3 protein. The table lists about 770,000 distinct CDR3 sequences, approximately 19% of them singletons, with roughly a sixth in the top ten. The length of the CDR3 is 13 residues. CDR1 KGHSH and CDR2 LQKENI come from the germline V gene. V lost 3 bases, J lost 5 bases, and 3 bases stayed unmatched. Specimen: blood. This clonotype was obtained from a woman aged 45-60 years with Graves' hyperthyroidism that later progressed to Graves' ophthalmopathy. This chain joins TRBV18 and TRBJ2-7, with 8 bases matching TRBD1. The CDR3: CASSPDRDHEQYF. The DNA of the CDR3 is TGTGCCAGCTCACCGGACAGGGACCACGAGCAGTACTTC.